This T cell receptor beta chain was found in a study of CD4 T cells in relation to SARS-CoV-2 and coronaviruses. Regarding the study as a whole: Compared with monoreactive clones, crossreactive clones showed significantly weaker SARS-CoV-2 expansion.

The repertoire was sequenced with immunoSEQ multiplex PCR; TCRdb's copy has only in-frame clones and lacks some. The top ten clones hold around a quarter of a sample with roughly 30,000 clones, around two thirds of them seen once. Trimming cost V 7 bases and J 2 bases, with 15 bases left between them. This CDR3 has 15 amino acids. CDR1 and CDR2 (germline): MNHNY, SVGAGI (reference sequence). The unexposed donors gave CD4+ T cells in about 2011-2018, prior to COVID-19. CD4+ T cells were isolated from the cells after about nine days of culture. Cells permitting, SARS-CoV-2 S/N and four cold-coronavirus spikes were tested on unexposed-donor CD4+ T cells. On this clone itself: No antigen is known for it.

Specimen: CD4+ T cells from PBMCs, cultured in vitro. This sequence originates from a human donor in good health. This chain links TRBV6-6 with TRBJ1-5; D is possibly TRBD1 (5 bases). CDR3 nucleotide sequence: TGTGCCAGCAACCCCCAAGGGGAGGGCAATCAGCCCCAGCATTTT. Translation gives CASNPQGEGNQPQHF.